Listed below are T cell receptor beta chains from one sample, sequenced in a study of T cell repertoires in cytomegalovirus infection. TCRdb re-analysed the reads in MiXCR, keeping a single row per CDR3 protein. This table has 350,000 to 500,000 distinct CDR3 sequences, 25% to 40% appearing once. The material sequenced was PBMCs. The receptors derive from a human donor in good health (CMV status not recorded). Some clones in this sample may be carry-over from other donors' samples. The conserved cysteine and the conserved F or W are not part of the CDR3 here.

TRBJ2-5 | TRBV12-3/TRBV12-4 | ASSIPQVAQY
TRBJ1-1 | TRBV4-1 | ASSQVSPRNTEAF
TRBJ2-6 | TRBV30 | AWSVEGSGANVLT
TRBJ2-1 | TRBV4-1 | ASSPDGGSRRSNEQF
TRBJ2-7 | TRBV5-1 | ASMNPGRYEQY
TRBJ2-7 | TRBV28 | ASSLSGFSSYEQY
TRBJ2-3 | TRBV25-1 | ASSESRARTDTQY
TRBJ2-7 | TRBV7-2 | ASSLSQGAFYEQY
TRBJ1-4 | TRBV14 | ASSQERGKGRIGKEKLF
TRBJ2-7 | TRBV7-2 | ASTTSPGLAGSEQY
TRBJ1-2 | TRBV28 | ASLKGSTHYGYT
TRBJ2-2 | TRBV2 | ASSRTVQNTGELF
TRBJ2-1 | TRBV19 | ASSQDRYSYNEQF
TRBJ1-6 | TRBV7-8 | ASILKGGLSPLH
TRBJ2-3 | TRBV9 | ASSVLTSTDTQY
TRBJ2-3 | TRBV7-2 | ASSAPTDTKF
TRBJ1-1 | TRBV12-3/TRBV12-4 | ASSLAGGFPAEAF
TRBJ2-1 | TRBV7-9 | ASSPMTSGDYNEQF
TRBJ1-2 | TRBV7-2 | ASSFQGAGYGYT
TRBJ1-2 | TRBV28 | ASSLTGQARSGYT
TRBJ2-7 | TRBV5-5 | ASSTGLAGPYEQY
TRBJ2-7 | TRBV6-5 | ASSSQGTGGHEQY
TRBJ1-6 | TRBV20-1 | STHGGGNSPLH
TRBJ1-5 | TRBV7-6 | ATSATRDQPQH
TRBJ2-5 | TRBV7-8 | ASSLFWETNY
TRBJ1-5 | TRBV6-2/TRBV6-3 | ASSETGTPNQPQH
TRBJ2-5 | TRBV19 | ASSIARTTQETQY
TRBJ1-1 | TRBV20-1 | SADRGATEAF
TRBJ1-6 | TRBV6-6 | ASSYSGASGVRPLH
TRBJ2-3 | TRBV7-2 | ASSLGRHTDTQY
TRBJ1-4 | TRBV4-2 | ASSLRGGNEKLF
TRBJ1-4 | TRBV6-5 | ASSSYPPDRGGEKLF
TRBJ2-1 | TRBV11-1 | ASTPHRTEYNEQF
TRBJ1-6 | TRBV6-6 | ASGDSSHSPLP
TRBJ2-7 | TRBV5-1 | ASSSISDREAYEQY
TRBJ1-2 | TRBV5-4 | ASKHIPAQRSYGYT
TRBJ2-1 | TRBV7-8 | ASSFSTSGGDNEQL
TRBJ2-5 | TRBV6-1 | ASRGVQETQY
TRBJ2-2 | TRBV12-3/TRBV12-4 | ASSNMGPTGELF
TRBJ1-5 | TRBV7-9 | SRSRELNQPQH
TRBJ2-7 | TRBV4-1 | ASTPFEGQGIYEQY
TRBJ1-1 | TRBV20-1 | SARLNTEAF
TRBJ1-1 | TRBV7-6 | ASSPPGGGTEAF
TRBJ2-2 | TRBV24-1 | ATSDPTGQATGELF
TRBJ1-1 | TRBV28 | ASRGGRQNTEAF
TRBJ2-1 | TRBV20-1 | SAWVRSSHNEQF
TRBJ2-6 | TRBV18 | ASSRQPTSSGANVLT
TRBJ2-1 | TRBV6-4 | ASSERESDEQF
TRBJ1-2 | TRBV24-1 | ATSATGGNYGYT
TRBJ2-7 | TRBV3-1 | ASSQGVGGEQY
TRBJ2-7 | TRBV3-1 | ASSAWGLAGESYEQY
TRBJ1-5 | TRBV12-3/TRBV12-4 | ASSPQGRNQPQH
TRBJ1-6 | TRBV7-2 | ASSRQQYSPLH
TRBJ1-6 | TRBV6-5 | ASSYFRGPSSYNSPLH
TRBJ2-3 | TRBV24-1 | ATSTPAGGLSDTQY